This TCR beta chain stems from a study of CD8 T cells in Susac syndrome. Study results and limitations: The CD4+ T cell repertoires of Susac syndrome were found to show no clonal expansion.

With regard to this clonotype: Its antigen remains unknown.

Random hexamers were used to reverse transcribe the RNA input (about 0.45 to 1 ug). TCRdb re-called the immunoSEQ multiplex PCR reads through MiXCR, storing one row per CDR3 protein. The sample has under 250,000 distinct CDR3 sequences, 94% seen once. The sequenced sample consisted of CD4+ T cells from PBMCs. This TCR was sampled from a human donor with Susac syndrome.

The CDR3 loop reads CASGGDQETQYF. CDR3 in DNA: TGTGCCAGCGGGGGGGATCAAGAGACCCAGTACTTC. The chain carries TRBV27 and TRBJ2-5; 7 positions match TRBD2. CDR3 size: 12 residues. The germline V gene has CDR1 MNHEY and CDR2 SMNVEV (reference sequence). V trimming: 8 bases; J trimming: 2 bases; junction bases outside the gene matches: 2.